These T cell receptor beta chains were read from a single sample in a study of graft-versus-host responses after intestinal transplantation. Produced via immunoSEQ multiplex PCR; TCRdb's table is partial and in-frame only. The sample records about 40,000 clones, 85% to 95% being singletons. The material sequenced was PBMCs, taken nearly 750 days after intestinal transplantation. The receptors come from a human patient who received an intestinal transplant, so some T cells may come from the graft donor. Both conserved end residues are part of each CDR3. The D gene is left open where the match is weak. The size entry is marked missing in some rows and otherwise reads once, few, many or a size class.

abundance: -; j_gene: TRBJ2-1; d_gene: TRBD2; v_gene: TRBV5-1; CDR3nt: TGCGCCAGCAGCAAACTAGCGGGGGGTTCTGATAATGAGCAGTTCTTC; CDR3aa: CASSKLAGGSDNEQFF
abundance: -; j_gene: TRBJ2-3; d_gene: -; v_gene: TRBV4-1; CDR3nt: TGCGCCAGCAGCCAAGATTTCCCGGGGAATCGGGATACGCAGTATTTT; CDR3aa: CASSQDFPGNRDTQYF
abundance: -; j_gene: TRBJ2-1; d_gene: TRBD2; v_gene: TRBV29-1; CDR3nt: TGCAGCGTTACCTTGACTAGCGGGAGGTATGAGCAGTTCTTC; CDR3aa: CSVTLTSGRYEQFF
abundance: -; j_gene: TRBJ2-7; d_gene: -; v_gene: TRBV5-5; CDR3nt: TGTGCCAGCAGCCCCCAGCCTAGTGGGCGACGGGGCTACGAGCAGTACTTC; CDR3aa: CASSPQPSGRRGYEQYF
abundance: -; j_gene: TRBJ2-3; d_gene: TRBD2; v_gene: TRBV5-4; CDR3nt: TGTGCCAGCAGCTTGGCCGGGAGCGGGAGCGGCACAGATACGCAGTATTTT; CDR3aa: CASSLAGSGSGTDTQYF
abundance: -; j_gene: TRBJ2-3; d_gene: -; v_gene: TRBV5-1; CDR3nt: TGCGCCAGCAGCTCGGACATTACAGATACGCAGTATTTT; CDR3aa: CASSSDITDTQYF
abundance: -; j_gene: TRBJ1-5; d_gene: -; v_gene: TRBV28; CDR3nt: TGTGCCAGCAGTTTAATAGGGGGGGCAGCCAAAAGCAATCAGCCCCAGCATTTT; CDR3aa: CASSLIGGAAKSNQPQHF
abundance: -; j_gene: TRBJ2-3; d_gene: TRBD2; v_gene: TRBV28; CDR3nt: TGTGCCAGCAAGCCAAGCGGGAGTCCGACAGATACGCAGTATTTT; CDR3aa: CASKPSGSPTDTQYF
abundance: -; j_gene: TRBJ1-1; d_gene: -; v_gene: TRBV4-1; CDR3nt: TGCGCCAGCAGCCAAGGCGGCATACTTGCTGAAGCTTTCTTT; CDR3aa: CASSQGGILAEAFF
abundance: -; j_gene: TRBJ1-2; d_gene: -; v_gene: TRBV6-5; CDR3nt: TGTGCCAGCAGTCCCGGGGGGGAGGGTCGGTATGGCTACACCTTC; CDR3aa: CASSPGGEGRYGYTF
abundance: -; j_gene: TRBJ2-7; d_gene: -; v_gene: TRBV19; CDR3nt: TGTGCCAGTAGTACTCCTCTACGAGGGACCTACGAGCAGTACTTC; CDR3aa: CASSTPLRGTYEQYF
abundance: -; j_gene: TRBJ1-5; d_gene: -; v_gene: TRBV4-1; CDR3nt: TGCGCCAGCAGCCAACGTGGTGAGGGTGACCCGGCCAATCAGCCCCAGCATTTT; CDR3aa: CASSQRGEGDPANQPQHF
abundance: -; j_gene: TRBJ2-5; d_gene: -; v_gene: TRBV27; CDR3nt: TGTGCCAGCAGTCCCACTTGGATGGAGACCCAGTACTTC; CDR3aa: CASSPTWMETQYF
abundance: -; j_gene: TRBJ2-7; d_gene: TRBD2; v_gene: TRBV6-1; CDR3nt: TGTGCCAGCAGTGAACCCCGGGGGACTAGCGGGAGGGCCTTTGTATCCTACGAGCAGTACTTC; CDR3aa: CASSEPRGTSGRAFVSYEQYF
abundance: -; j_gene: TRBJ1-4; d_gene: -; v_gene: TRBV11-2; CDR3nt: TGTGCCAGCAGCCTAACCGACCCAGGGAACGGCGAAAAACTGTTTTTT; CDR3aa: CASSLTDPGNGEKLFF
abundance: -; j_gene: TRBJ2-7; d_gene: TRBD2; v_gene: TRBV19; CDR3nt: TGTGCCAGTAGTCCAGGACTAGCGGGATACGAGCAGTACTTC; CDR3aa: CASSPGLAGYEQYF
abundance: -; j_gene: TRBJ2-5; d_gene: TRBD2; v_gene: TRBV5-4; CDR3nt: TGTGCCAGCAGCCCCGCGGGGGTTAAAGAGACCCAGTACTTC; CDR3aa: CASSPAGVKETQYF
abundance: -; j_gene: TRBJ2-6; d_gene: -; v_gene: TRBV15; CDR3nt: TGTGCCACCAGCACCCACGCGGGTTCTGGGGCCAACGTCCTGACTTTC; CDR3aa: CATSTHAGSGANVLTF
abundance: -; j_gene: TRBJ1-2; d_gene: -; v_gene: TRBV7-9; CDR3nt: TGTGCCAGCAGCTTAGTGTCAGACCCTAACTATGGCTACACCTTC; CDR3aa: CASSLVSDPNYGYTF
abundance: -; j_gene: TRBJ2-7; d_gene: TRBD2; v_gene: TRBV5-1; CDR3nt: TGCGCCAGCAGCTCTAGCGGTTACTACGAGCAGTACTTC; CDR3aa: CASSSSGYYEQYF
abundance: -; j_gene: TRBJ2-2; d_gene: -; v_gene: TRBV2; CDR3nt: TGTGCCAGCAGTGCCGGGGACACCGGGGAGCTGTTTTTT; CDR3aa: CASSAGDTGELFF
abundance: -; j_gene: TRBJ2-5; d_gene: TRBD2; v_gene: TRBV7-3; CDR3nt: TGTGCCAGCAGCTTAGTCGGACTAGCGGGGGAGACCCAGTACTTC; CDR3aa: CASSLVGLAGETQYF
abundance: once; j_gene: TRBJ1-5; d_gene: -; v_gene: TRBV19; CDR3nt: TGTGCCAGTAGTATAGGGAATTATCAGCCCCAGCATTTT; CDR3aa: CASSIGNYQPQHF
abundance: -; j_gene: TRBJ1-3; d_gene: -; v_gene: TRBV2; CDR3nt: TGTGCCAGCAGTGAGGGGGGGAGAGGAAACACCATATATTTT; CDR3aa: CASSEGGRGNTIYF
abundance: once; j_gene: TRBJ2-5; d_gene: -; v_gene: TRBV11-3; CDR3nt: TGTGCCAGCAGCTTAGTTTCGAAGGGACACATTGGCGAGACCCAGTACTTC; CDR3aa: CASSLVSKGHIGETQYF
abundance: -; j_gene: TRBJ1-3; d_gene: -; v_gene: TRBV14; CDR3nt: TGTGCCAGCAGCCGGACAGTTTCTGTGGACACCATATATTTT; CDR3aa: CASSRTVSVDTIYF
abundance: few; j_gene: TRBJ2-2; d_gene: -; v_gene: TRBV27; CDR3nt: TGTGCCAGCAGTTTAGCCGGGGAGCTGTTTTTT; CDR3aa: CASSLAGELFF
abundance: -; j_gene: TRBJ2-3; d_gene: -; v_gene: TRBV6-1; CDR3nt: TGTGCCAGCAGTGACGGGCTGGCGGATCGGGATACGCAGTATTTT; CDR3aa: CASSDGLADRDTQYF
abundance: once; j_gene: TRBJ2-2; d_gene: -; v_gene: TRBV9; CDR3nt: TGTGCCAGCAGCGTACCTGGGGGCCTGAACACCGGGGAGCTGTTTTTT; CDR3aa: CASSVPGGLNTGELFF
abundance: -; j_gene: TRBJ2-1; d_gene: TRBD1; v_gene: TRBV19; CDR3nt: TGTGCCAGTAGTATCCTCTGGACAGGAAGAGGTCCTTACAATGAGCAGTTCTTC; CDR3aa: CASSILWTGRGPYNEQFF
abundance: -; j_gene: TRBJ1-5; d_gene: -; v_gene: TRBV2; CDR3nt: TGTGCCAGCACCGAGACAGGTAGCAATCAGCCCCAGCATTTT; CDR3aa: CASTETGSNQPQHF
abundance: -; j_gene: TRBJ2-1; d_gene: TRBD2; v_gene: TRBV10-2; CDR3nt: TGCGCCACCCAAGAGACTAGCGATTACAATGAGCAGTTCTTC; CDR3aa: CATQETSDYNEQFF
abundance: -; j_gene: TRBJ1-1; d_gene: -; v_gene: TRBV10-3; CDR3nt: TGTGCCATCAGTACCGTGCAAGGTGAAGCTTTCTTT; CDR3aa: CAISTVQGEAFF
abundance: -; j_gene: TRBJ2-3; d_gene: -; v_gene: TRBV5-1; CDR3nt: TGCGCCAGCAGCTTGGACGGGGGAGGTGCGACAGATACGCAGTATTTT; CDR3aa: CASSLDGGGATDTQYF
abundance: few; j_gene: TRBJ1-5; d_gene: TRBD1; v_gene: TRBV27; CDR3nt: TGTGCCAGCAGTCGACAGGGTTTTAATCAGCCCCAGCATTTT; CDR3aa: CASSRQGFNQPQHF
abundance: few; j_gene: TRBJ2-7; d_gene: -; v_gene: TRBV5-1; CDR3nt: TGCGCCAGCAGCTTGGAAGGTTTTGGGGCCTACGAGCAGTACTTC; CDR3aa: CASSLEGFGAYEQYF
abundance: -; j_gene: TRBJ2-7; d_gene: -; v_gene: TRBV5-4; CDR3nt: TGTGCCAGCAGCCGGACAGACTCCTACGAGCAGTACTTC; CDR3aa: CASSRTDSYEQYF
abundance: -; j_gene: TRBJ2-7; d_gene: TRBD1; v_gene: TRBV11-2; CDR3nt: TGTGCCAGCAGTCCCGGGACAGCCTCCTACGAGCAGTACTTC; CDR3aa: CASSPGTASYEQYF
abundance: -; j_gene: TRBJ1-5; d_gene: -; v_gene: TRBV5-1; CDR3nt: TGCGCCAGCAGCTTGGCCGGGACTCCCCAGCCCCAGCATTTT; CDR3aa: CASSLAGTPQPQHF
abundance: -; j_gene: TRBJ2-7; d_gene: TRBD2; v_gene: TRBV11-2; CDR3nt: TGTGCCAGCAGCCCGAATCCACTAGCGGATAATAGGGACGAGCAGTACTTC; CDR3aa: CASSPNPLADNRDEQYF